This T cell receptor (beta chain) is drawn from a study of blood T cell repertoires in COVID-19. This clone was recorded at least ten times. Generated by immunoSEQ multiplex PCR, the TCRdb table keeps only in-frame clones and is missing some. This sample has 180,000 or so clones, with roughly four fifths found just once. The sequenced sample consisted of peripheral blood. The receptor was derived from a woman aged 40 to 50 with COVID-19, enrolled during active disease.

CDR3 nucleotide sequence: TGTGCCAGCAGCTTGTCGGGACTAGCGTGGGGTGAGCAGTTCTTC. Translated: CASSLSGLAWGEQFF. The V gene is TRBV11-2, the J gene TRBJ2-1; 10 nucleotides match TRBD2. The CDR3 is 15 residues long. The ends lost 3 bases at V and 9 bases at J; junction bases unmatched: 8. The germline gives CDR1 SGHAT, CDR2 FQNNGV.